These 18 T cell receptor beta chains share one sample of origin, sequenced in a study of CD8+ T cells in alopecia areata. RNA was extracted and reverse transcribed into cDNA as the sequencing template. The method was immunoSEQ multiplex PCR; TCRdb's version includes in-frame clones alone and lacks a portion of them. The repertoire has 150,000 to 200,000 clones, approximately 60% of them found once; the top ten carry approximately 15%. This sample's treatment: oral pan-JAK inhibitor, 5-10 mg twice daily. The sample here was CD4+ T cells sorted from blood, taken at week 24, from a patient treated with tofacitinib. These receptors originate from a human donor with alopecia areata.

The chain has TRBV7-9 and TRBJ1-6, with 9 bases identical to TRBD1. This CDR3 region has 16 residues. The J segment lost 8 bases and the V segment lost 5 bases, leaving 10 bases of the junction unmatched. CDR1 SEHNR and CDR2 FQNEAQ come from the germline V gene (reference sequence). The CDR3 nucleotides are TGTGCCAGCAGCCCACAGACAGGGGGTATTGATTCACCCCTCCACTTT. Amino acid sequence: CASSPQTGGIDSPLHF.

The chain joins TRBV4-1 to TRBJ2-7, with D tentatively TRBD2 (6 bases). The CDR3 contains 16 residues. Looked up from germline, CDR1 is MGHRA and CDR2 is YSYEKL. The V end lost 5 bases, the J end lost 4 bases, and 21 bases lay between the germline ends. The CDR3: CASSSRGTSGGYEQYF. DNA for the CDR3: TGCGCCAGCAGCTCCCGGGGGACGTCCGGAGGGTACGAGCAGTACTTC.

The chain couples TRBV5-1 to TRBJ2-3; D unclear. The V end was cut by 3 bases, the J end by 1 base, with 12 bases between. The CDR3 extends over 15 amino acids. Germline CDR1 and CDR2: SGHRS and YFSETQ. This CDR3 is CASSSQGRGTDTQYF. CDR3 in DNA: TGCGCCAGCAGCTCACAAGGCAGAGGCACAGATACGCAGTATTTT.

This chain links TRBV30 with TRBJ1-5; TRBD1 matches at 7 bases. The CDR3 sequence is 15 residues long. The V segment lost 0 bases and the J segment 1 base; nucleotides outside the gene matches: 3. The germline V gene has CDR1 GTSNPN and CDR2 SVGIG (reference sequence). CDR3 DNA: TGTGCCTGGAGTGTAAGGGGGCGAAGCAATCAGCCCCAGCATTTT. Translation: CAWSVRGRSNQPQHF.

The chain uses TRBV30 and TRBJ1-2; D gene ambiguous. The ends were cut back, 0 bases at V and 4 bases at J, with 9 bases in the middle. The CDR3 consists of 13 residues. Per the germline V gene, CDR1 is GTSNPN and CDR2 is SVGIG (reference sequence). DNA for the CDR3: TGTGCCTGGAGTGTCTCGAGGAGCTATGGCTACACCTTC. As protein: CAWSVSRSYGYTF. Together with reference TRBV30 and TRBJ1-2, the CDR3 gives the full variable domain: SQTIHQWPATLVQPVGSPLSLECTVEGTSNPNLYWYRQAAGRGLQLLFYSVGIGQISSEVPQNLSASRPQDRQFILSSKKLLLSDSGFYLCAWSVSRSYGYTFGSGTRLTVV.

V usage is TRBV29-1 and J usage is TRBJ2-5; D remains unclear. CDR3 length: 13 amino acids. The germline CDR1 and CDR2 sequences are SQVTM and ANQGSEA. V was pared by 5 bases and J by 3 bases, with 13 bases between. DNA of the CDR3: TGCAGCGTTTCGGCGTATACCGAAGAGACCCAGTACTTC. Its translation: CSVSAYTEETQYF.

The CDR3 DNA follows: TGCAGCGTTGACAGGGGGCAGGTTGGCTACACCTTC. Translated: CSVDRGQVGYTF. The V and J genes are TRBV29-1 and TRBJ1-2; 8 nucleotides line up with TRBD1. J was trimmed by 7 bases and V by 3 bases; bases with no gene match: 4. CDR1 is SQVTM and CDR2 is ANQGSEA in the germline V gene. The CDR3 covers 12 residues. Filled out from reference TRBV29-1 and TRBJ1-2, the complete variable domain reads SAVISQKPSRDICQRGTSLTIQCQVDSQVTMMFWYRQQPGQSLTLIATANQGSEATYESGFVIDKFPISRPNLTFSTLTVSNMSPEDSSIYLCSVDRGQVGYTFGSGTRLTVV.

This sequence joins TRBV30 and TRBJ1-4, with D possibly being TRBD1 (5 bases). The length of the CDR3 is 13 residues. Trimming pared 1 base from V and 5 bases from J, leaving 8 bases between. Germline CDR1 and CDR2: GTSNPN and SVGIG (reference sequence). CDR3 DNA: TGTGCCTGGAGTGGCAGGGCAAATGAAAAACTGTTTTTT. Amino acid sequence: CAWSGRANEKLFF.

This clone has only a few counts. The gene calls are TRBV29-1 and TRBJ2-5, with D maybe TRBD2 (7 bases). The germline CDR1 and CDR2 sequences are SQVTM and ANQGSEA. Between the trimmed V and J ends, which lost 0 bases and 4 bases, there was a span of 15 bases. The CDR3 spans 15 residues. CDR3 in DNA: TGCAGCGTTGAAGATCCCGCGGGGGCGGGAGAGACCCAGTACTTC. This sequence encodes CSVEDPAGAGETQYF.

The CDR3 region has the DNA TGCGCCAGCAGCTTGGATTTGACAAATCAGCCCCAGCATTTT. Encoded protein: CASSLDLTNQPQHF. This sequence joins TRBV5-1 and TRBJ1-5; D gene ambiguous. V shed 0 bases and J shed 4 bases, with 8 bases lying between them. Germline V gene sequence: CDR1 SGHRS, CDR2 YFSETQ. The CDR3 is 14 amino acids.

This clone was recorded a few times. The CDR3 DNA reads TGCGCCAGCAGCCCCAGGGACATGATCTCTGGGGCCAACGTCCTGACTTTC. Residues: CASSPRDMISGANVLTF. V gene TRBV4-1 combines with J gene TRBJ2-6; D is perhaps TRBD1 (6 bases). V gave up 4 bases and J gave up 0 bases, with 13 bases separating them. This CDR3 is built from 17 residues. CDR1 is MGHRA and CDR2 is YSYEKL in the germline V gene.

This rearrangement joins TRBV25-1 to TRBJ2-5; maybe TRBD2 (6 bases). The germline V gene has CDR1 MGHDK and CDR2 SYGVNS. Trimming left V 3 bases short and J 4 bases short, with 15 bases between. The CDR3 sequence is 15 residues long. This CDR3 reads CASSDGGLGGETQYF. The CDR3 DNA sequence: TGTGCCAGCAGTGACGGAGGATTGGGGGGAGAGACCCAGTACTTC.

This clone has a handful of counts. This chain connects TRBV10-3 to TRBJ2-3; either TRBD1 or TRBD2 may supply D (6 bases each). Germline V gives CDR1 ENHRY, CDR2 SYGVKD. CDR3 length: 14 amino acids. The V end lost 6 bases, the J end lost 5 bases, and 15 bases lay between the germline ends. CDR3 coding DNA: TGTGCCATCAGGCCGGGGGCTAGCCAAGATACGCAGTATTTT. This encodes CAIRPGASQDTQYF.

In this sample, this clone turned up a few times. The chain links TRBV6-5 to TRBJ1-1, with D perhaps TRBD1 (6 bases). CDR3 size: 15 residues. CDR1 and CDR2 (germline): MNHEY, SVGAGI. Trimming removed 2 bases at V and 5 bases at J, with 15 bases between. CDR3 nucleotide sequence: TGTGCCAGCAGTTACCAGCGGGGGGCTCGGACTGAAGCTTTCTTT. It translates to CASSYQRGARTEAFF.

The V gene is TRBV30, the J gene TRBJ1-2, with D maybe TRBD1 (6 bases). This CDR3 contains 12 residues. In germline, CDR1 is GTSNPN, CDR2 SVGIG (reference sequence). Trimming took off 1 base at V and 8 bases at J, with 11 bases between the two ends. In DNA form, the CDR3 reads TGTGCCTGGAGTGGCACAGGGCAAGGCTACACCTTC. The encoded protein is CAWSGTGQGYTF.

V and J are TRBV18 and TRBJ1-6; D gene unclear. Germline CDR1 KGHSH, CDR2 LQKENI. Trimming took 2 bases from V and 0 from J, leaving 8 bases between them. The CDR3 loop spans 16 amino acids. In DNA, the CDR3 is TGTGCCAGCTCACCAGAACCTCTCTCCTATAATTCACCCCTCCACTTT. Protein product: CASSPEPLSYNSPLHF. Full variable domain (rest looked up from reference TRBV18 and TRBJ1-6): NAGVMQNPRHLVRRRGQEARLRCSPMKGHSHVYWYRQLPEEGLKFMVYLQKENIIDESGMPKERFSAEFPKEGPSILRIQQVVRGDSAAYFCASSPEPLSYNSPLHFGNGTRLTVT.

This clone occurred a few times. CDR3: CASRLAVSGANVLTF. CDR3 DNA: TGTGCCAGCAGACTGGCGGTCTCTGGGGCCAACGTCCTGACTTTC. J is TRBJ2-6 and V is TRBV6-6; D gene uncertain. The germline CDR1 and CDR2 sequences are MNHNY and SVGAGI (reference sequence). This CDR3 has 15 amino acids. The germline V and J ends were trimmed by 6 bases and 0 bases, with 9 bases remaining between them.

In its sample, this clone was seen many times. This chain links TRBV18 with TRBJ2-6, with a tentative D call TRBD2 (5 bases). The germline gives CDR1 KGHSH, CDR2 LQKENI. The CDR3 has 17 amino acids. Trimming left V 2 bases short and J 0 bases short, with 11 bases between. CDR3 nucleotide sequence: TGTGCCAGCTCACCAAGGGCGGGCGACTCTGGGGCCAACGTCCTGACTTTC. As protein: CASSPRAGDSGANVLTF.